The 11 T cell receptor beta chains below were found in one sample sequenced in a study of control samples from healthy donors and cancer patients. TCRdb keeps only in-frame clones here, not all; method: immunoSEQ multiplex PCR. This sample has 160,000 or so clones, with 93% found just once. Material for sequencing was blood. The receptor source for this set is a man aged 50-60 years in good health.

The chain combines TRBV10-3 with TRBJ1-2; no firm D call. CDR1 and CDR2 (germline): ENHRY, SYGVKD. V was shortened by 7 bases and J by 2 bases, with 11 bases between the two germline ends. This CDR3 region has 13 residues. Here the CDR3 DNA reads TGTGCCATCAAACTGGACCCGAACTATGGCTACACCTTC. This encodes CAIKLDPNYGYTF.

The rearrangement joins TRBV5-1 to TRBJ1-6, with D unclear. There are 15 residues in the CDR3. The germline V gene has CDR1 SGHRS and CDR2 YFSETQ. V was clipped by 0 bases and J by 8 bases, with 12 bases between them. CDR3 DNA sequence: TGCGCCAGCAGCTTGGGGGCAGATGTCTATTCACCCCTCCACTTT. Its translation is CASSLGADVYSPLHF.

V gene TRBV5-1 combines with J gene TRBJ2-5; either TRBD1 or TRBD2 may supply D (5 bases each). Germline V gene lookup returns CDR1 SGHRS and CDR2 YFSETQ. The CDR3 sequence is 12 residues long. V was trimmed by 4 bases and J by 8 bases, leaving 12 bases between them. CDR3 in amino acids: CASSDGRGTQYF. As DNA, the CDR3 is TGCGCCAGCAGCGACGGCCGGGGCACCCAGTACTTC.

The V call is TRBV5-1, the J call TRBJ2-2; possible D gene TRBD2, 5 bases. V was clipped by 0 bases and J by 7 bases, with 10 bases between them. The CDR3 length is 14 residues. From germline, CDR1 is SGHRS and CDR2 YFSETQ. The CDR3 spells CASSLGSGNGELFF. Written as DNA, the CDR3 is TGCGCCAGCAGCTTGGGATCGGGGAACGGGGAGCTGTTTTTT. Combining the CDR3 with reference TRBV5-1 and TRBJ2-2 gives the whole variable domain KAGVTQTPRYLIKTRGQQVTLSCSPISGHRSVSWYQQTPGQGLQFLFEYFSETQRNKGNFPGRFSGRQFSNSRSEMNVSTLELGDSALYLCASSLGSGNGELFFGEGSRLTVL.

The gene calls are TRBV5-1 and TRBJ1-2, with D unclear. CDR1 SGHRS and CDR2 YFSETQ come from the germline V gene. This CDR3 spans 14 amino acids. Trimming pared 5 bases from V and 1 base from J, leaving 12 bases between. CDR3 sequence reads: CASSRNRDNYGYTF. DNA for the CDR3: TGCGCCAGCAGTAGAAACAGAGATAACTATGGCTACACCTTC.

This clone was observed a single time. The chain joins TRBV5-4 to TRBJ2-5; 9 bases align to TRBD1. The CDR3 totals 14 residues. The germline CDR1 and CDR2 sequences are SGHNT and YYREEE (reference sequence). After removal of 4 bases from V and 5 bases from J, the junction contained 6 bases not matched to a gene. CDR3 protein: CASSPYRGRETQYF. Written as DNA, the CDR3 is TGTGCCAGCAGCCCTTACAGGGGGCGTGAGACCCAGTACTTC.

The chain combines TRBV2 with TRBJ1-5; 7 nucleotides match TRBD1. The trim removed 8 bases at V and 7 bases at J, leaving 8 bases unmatched. Germline V gives CDR1 SNHLY, CDR2 FYNNEI. This CDR3 is 13 amino acids long. The CDR3 sequence: CASGDREGQPQHF. Here the CDR3 DNA reads TGTGCCAGCGGCGACAGGGAAGGACAGCCCCAGCATTTT.

The chain recombines TRBV29-1 with TRBJ1-2; D is perhaps TRBD1 (5 bases). The CDR3 covers 13 residues. V lost 4 bases and J lost 3, with 12 bases in between. The germline CDR1 and CDR2 sequences are SQVTM and ANQGSEA. The CDR3 loop is CSVAARVDYGYTF. In DNA, the CDR3 is TGCAGCGTTGCGGCCAGGGTAGACTATGGCTACACCTTC.

The J gene is TRBJ1-4, the V gene TRBV5-8; tentatively, D is TRBD1 (6 bases). The germline V gene has CDR1 SGHTS and CDR2 YDEGEE. Trimming shortened V by 4 bases and J by 7 bases, and 17 bases separated the two germline ends. The CDR3 spans 15 residues. CDR3 residues: CASSPRPGVGEKLFF. The DNA for the CDR3 is TGTGCCAGCAGCCCCAGGCCAGGGGTTGGTGAAAAACTGTTTTTT.

J is TRBJ2-5 and V is TRBV4-2; 11 nucleotides agree with TRBD2. Germline V CDR1 and CDR2: LGHNA, YNFKEQ. The length of the CDR3 is 17 residues. After removal of 0 bases from V and 4 bases from J, the junction contained 7 bases not matched to a gene. CDR3 in amino acids: CASSQDLAGGLRETQYF. The CDR3 nucleotides are TGTGCCAGCAGCCAAGATCTAGCGGGAGGATTGCGAGAGACCCAGTACTTC.

The rearrangement links TRBV6-4 to TRBJ2-3, with TRBD2 as a possible D gene (6 bases). V was pared by 3 bases and J by 6 bases, with 16 bases between. CDR3 size: 15 residues. Germline CDR1 is MRHNA and CDR2 is SNTAGT. The CDR3 DNA sequence: TGTGCCAGCAGTGAAAGTGGCGGGAAAAGGGATACGCAGTATTTT. Translated, it gives CASSESGGKRDTQYF.